Below are 18 T cell receptor beta chains sequenced from a single sample in a study of preoperative IRX-2 immunotherapy in early breast cancer. The method was immunoSEQ multiplex PCR; TCRdb's version includes in-frame clones alone and lacks a portion of them. The profile shows around 30,000 clones, roughly four fifths of them singletons. The treatment denotes: preoperative locoregional IRX-2 cytokine immunotherapy. The material was obtained from a patient treated with IRX-2 immunotherapy. These receptor sequences come from a human donor with breast cancer.

The V gene is TRBV6-8, the J gene TRBJ2-3; no clear D gene. Trimming cost V 0 bases and J 6 bases, with 16 bases left between them. The CDR3 runs to 16 residues. Germline CDR1 MNHGY, CDR2 SAAAGT. The CDR3 region is CASSYSKYLAADTQYF. The CDR3 bases are TGTGCCAGCAGTTACTCGAAATACCTTGCCGCTGATACGCAGTATTTT.

The chain carries TRBV19 and TRBJ2-5; 8 bases are a match to TRBD2. V shed 4 bases and J 4 bases; nucleotides not matched to a gene: 11. There are 16 residues in the CDR3. Germline lookup yields CDR1 LNHDA and CDR2 SQIVND (reference sequence). The CDR3 loop is CASSSRGLGRGETQYF. The DNA for the CDR3 is TGTGCCAGTAGTAGCCGGGGACTAGGAAGAGGAGAGACCCAGTACTTC.

The rearrangement links TRBV29-1 to TRBJ2-3, with 8 nucleotides matching TRBD1. The V gene's germline CDR1 is SQVTM and CDR2 ANQGSEA. CDR3 length: 14 residues. V lost 6 bases and J lost 7; bases outside the gene matches: 12. The CDR3 nucleotides read TGCAGCGTCACGACAGGGGCGACCCCCCATACGCAGTATTTT. It yields the protein CSVTTGATPHTQYF.

This clone has only a few counts. As DNA, the CDR3 is TGTGCCAGCAGTTACGGGCAGTCCACAGATACGCAGTATTTT. Its translation is CASSYGQSTDTQYF. The chain joins TRBV6-8 to TRBJ2-3, with unresolved D. CDR3 size: 14 residues. V was pared by 2 bases and J by 2 bases, with 8 bases between. Germline V CDR1 and CDR2: MNHGY, SAAAGT.

Sample share makes this clone medium-sized (0.01 to 0.1%). The chain recombines TRBV11-3 with TRBJ2-1; the D call may be TRBD1 or TRBD2 (5 bases each). Germline values: CDR1 SGHNT, CDR2 YENEEA. The CDR3 covers 14 residues. V lost 7 bases and J lost 5, with 15 bases in between. The DNA of the CDR3 is TGTGCCAGCACCCCGGGGTGGGGGAACAATGAGCAGTTCTTC. It translates to CASTPGWGNNEQFF. The full variable domain, its missing parts supplied by reference TRBV11-3 and TRBJ2-1, is EAGVVQSPRYKIIEKKQPVAFWCNPISGHNTLYWYLQNLGQGPELLIRYENEEAVDDSQLPKDRFSAERLKGVDSTLKIQPAELGDSAVYLCASTPGWGNNEQFFGPGTRLTVL.

The table lists this clone with a count of one. V is TRBV6-8 and J is TRBJ2-7; D gene ambiguous. Trimming left V 8 bases short and J 2 bases short, with 10 bases between. CDR1 is MNHGY and CDR2 is SAAAGT in the germline V gene. The CDR3 runs to 12 residues. CDR3 sequence (DNA): TGTGCCAGCCCGGAGAGACCCTACGAGCAGTACTTC. Translation: CASPERPYEQYF.

This chain links TRBV29-1 with TRBJ2-3; TRBD1 matches 8 bases. This CDR3 is built from 15 residues. After removal of 8 bases from V and 0 bases from J, the junction contained 10 bases not matched to a gene. The V gene's germline CDR1 is SQVTM and CDR2 ANQGSEA. CDR3 nucleotide sequence: TGCAGCCACCGGTCAGGGGGCCATAGCACAGATACGCAGTATTTT. This sequence encodes CSHRSGGHSTDTQYF.

Only one count was recorded for this clone. This chain uses TRBV11-3 with TRBJ1-6, with D unclear. V dropped 5 bases and J dropped 1 base, with 15 bases sitting between them. The CDR3 is made up of 17 amino acids. Germline V gene sequence: CDR1 SGHNT, CDR2 YENEEA. CDR3 protein: CASSQETDGSYNSPLHF. Here the CDR3 DNA reads TGTGCCAGCAGCCAGGAGACGGACGGGTCCTATAATTCACCCCTCCACTTT.

The CDR3 protein is CASTSDRASYNEQFF. CDR3 nucleotides: TGTGCCAGCACCTCGGACAGGGCCTCCTACAATGAGCAGTTCTTC. V usage is TRBV6-8 and J usage is TRBJ2-1, with 8 bases lining up with TRBD1. The junction had 5 bases not matched to a gene; V was cut back by 7 bases and J by 0 bases. Germline CDR1 and CDR2: MNHGY and SAAAGT. This CDR3 spans 15 amino acids.

This clone was seen once. This chain links TRBV11-3 with TRBJ2-1; D assignment may be TRBD1 or TRBD2 (5 bases each). V lost 5 bases to trimming and J lost 4 bases, with 18 bases between them. The CDR3 runs 16 residues. CDR1 and CDR2 (germline): SGHNT, YENEEA. CDR3 amino acids: CASSRSGRRDYNEQFF. The DNA of the CDR3 is TGTGCCAGCAGCCGTTCGGGGCGGAGAGATTACAATGAGCAGTTCTTC.

The chain recombines TRBV11-3 with TRBJ2-1, with 9 nucleotides matching TRBD2. The germline CDR1 and CDR2 sequences are SGHNT and YENEEA. The trim removed 5 bases at V and 5 bases at J, leaving 22 bases unmatched. This CDR3 has 20 residues. This CDR3 reads CASSPRLSLNLAGRNNEQFF. The CDR3 bases are TGTGCCAGCAGCCCCCGACTGTCGTTAAACCTAGCGGGAAGAAACAATGAGCAGTTCTTC.

The chain joins TRBV28 to TRBJ2-1; 7 bases line up with TRBD1. Germline V gene lookup returns CDR1 MDHEN and CDR2 SYDVKM. V lost 7 bases to trimming and J lost 0 bases; unmatched junction nucleotides: 9. This CDR3 comprises 16 residues. As DNA, the CDR3 is TGTGCCAGCATCCCAGGGGGTCAGGGCTCCTACAATGAGCAGTTCTTC. Translating it yields CASIPGGQGSYNEQFF.

CDR3 sequence (DNA): TGTGCCACCACCACTCAGGGAGACGAGCAGTACTTC. As protein: CATTTQGDEQYF. The rearrangement links TRBV6-8 to TRBJ2-7; D may correspond to TRBD1 or TRBD2 (5 bases each). This CDR3 is built from 12 residues. The V end was cut by 10 bases, the J end by 5 bases, with 15 bases between. Germline lookup yields CDR1 MNHGY and CDR2 SAAAGT.

This chain joins TRBV5-1 and TRBJ2-7, with unresolved D. Germline V gene data show CDR1 as SGHRS and CDR2 as YFSETQ. The CDR3 extends over 15 amino acids. Between the trimmed V and J ends, which lost 0 bases and 2 bases, there was a span of 12 bases. The CDR3 nucleotides are TGCGCCAGCAGCTTGGAGCCAGACACAACCTACGAGCAGTACTTC. Protein sequence: CASSLEPDTTYEQYF.

This clone was seen a handful of times. The chain carries TRBV28 and TRBJ1-4, with a tentative D call TRBD1 (5 bases). The V gene lost 4 bases and the J gene lost 9 bases, with 12 bases spanning the gap. The V gene's germline CDR1 is MDHEN and CDR2 SYDVKM. This CDR3 has 13 amino acids. CDR3 sequence reads: CASSYQGWKKLFF. In nucleotides, the CDR3 is TGTGCCAGCAGTTACCAGGGCTGGAAAAAACTGTTTTTT.

J is TRBJ2-1 and V is TRBV6-8, with 13 bases lining up with TRBD2. CDR1 and CDR2 (germline): MNHGY, SAAAGT. V lost 6 bases and J lost 9; bases outside the gene matches: 8. The CDR3 runs 15 residues. Written as DNA, the CDR3 is TGTGCCAGCAGCTCCGGGACTAGCGGGATCACTGAGCAGTTCTTC. This sequence encodes CASSSGTSGITEQFF.

The gene calls are TRBV6-8 and TRBJ1-2; unclear D gene. In germline, CDR1 is MNHGY, CDR2 SAAAGT. There are 13 residues in the CDR3. V lost 6 bases, J lost 4 bases, and 12 bases lay in between. As DNA, the CDR3 is TGTGCCAGCAGCCCCGGACCGCGCTATGGCTACACCTTC. Protein: CASSPGPRYGYTF.

The sample holds a few counts of this clone. The chain combines TRBV19 with TRBJ1-4; maybe TRBD1 (5 bases). This CDR3 spans 15 amino acids. Germline V gene lookup returns CDR1 LNHDA and CDR2 SQIVND (reference sequence). With 6 bases removed from V and 0 bases from J, the gap between germline ends came to 11 bases. The CDR3, as DNA: TGTGCCAGTAGACGGACAACCGCAACTAATGAAAAACTGTTTTTT. It codes for CASRRTTATNEKLFF.